The 10 T cell receptor beta chains given below trace back to one sample, sequenced in a study of control samples from healthy donors and cancer patients. Method: immunoSEQ multiplex PCR; TCRdb's copy keeps in-frame clones and lacks some. The table shows roughly 84,000 clones, with roughly 91% occurring only once. Sequences were obtained from blood. The receptors here all came from a man aged 50 or older in good health.

The chain uses TRBV4-1 and TRBJ1-5, with no clear D. The CDR3 spans 13 residues. With 2 bases removed from V and 7 bases from J, the gap between germline ends came to 9 bases. Germline lookup yields CDR1 MGHRA and CDR2 YSYEKL. Written as DNA, the CDR3 is TGCGCCAGCAGCCAACAGATGGGACAGCCCCAGCATTTT. This encodes CASSQQMGQPQHF.

This clone was seen only once. The V gene is TRBV7-9, the J gene TRBJ2-7; 10 bases fit TRBD1. Germline CDR1 reads SEHNR; CDR2 reads FQNEAQ (reference sequence). The J segment lost 5 bases and the V segment lost 5 bases, leaving 6 bases of the junction unmatched. CDR3 length: 14 residues. The CDR3 is CASSKGQGINEQYF. The CDR3 DNA is TGTGCCAGCAGCAAGGGACAGGGGATTAACGAGCAGTACTTC.

The chain carries TRBV24-1 and TRBJ1-5; D gene uncertain. CDR1 and CDR2 (germline): KGHDR, SFDVKD. V gave up 0 bases and J gave up 6 bases, with 5 bases separating them. This CDR3 has 13 residues. The CDR3 reads CATSDLPGQPQHF. Here the CDR3 DNA reads TGTGCCACCAGTGATTTGCCAGGTCAGCCCCAGCATTTT.

The rearrangement joins TRBV6-5 to TRBJ1-1, with D uncertain. V was clipped by 7 bases and J by 7 bases, with 13 bases between them. The CDR3 loop spans 12 amino acids. Germline V CDR1 and CDR2: MNHEY, SVGAGI. The CDR3 spells CASTGSRDEAFF. CDR3 in DNA: TGTGCCAGCACCGGTAGCCGTGATGAAGCTTTCTTT.

A few counts support this clone. This chain connects TRBV7-9 to TRBJ2-1; D ambiguous. The CDR3 runs 14 residues. Deletions cut 0 bases from V and 2 bases from J, with 5 bases between. Germline CDR1 reads SEHNR; CDR2 reads FQNEAQ (reference sequence). In DNA, the CDR3 is TGTGCCAGCAGCTTAGCCGGAACCTACAATGAGCAGTTCTTC. As protein: CASSLAGTYNEQFF. Complete variable domain (other parts from reference TRBV7-9 and TRBJ2-1): DTGVSQNPRHKITKRGQNVTFRCDPISEHNRLYWYRQTLGQGPEFLTYFQNEAQLEKSRLLSDRFSAERPKGSFSTLEIQRTEQGDSAMYLCASSLAGTYNEQFFGPGTRLTVL.

The chain links TRBV7-8 to TRBJ1-3; tentatively, D is TRBD1 (5 bases). The CDR3 has 15 residues. Germline V gene sequence: CDR1 SGHVS, CDR2 FQNEAQ. V shed 3 bases and J shed 2 bases, with 11 bases lying between them. DNA for the CDR3: TGTGCCAGCAGCTTCGGGGGAAAGGCTGGAAACACCATATATTTT. Encoded protein: CASSFGGKAGNTIYF.

The rearrangement uses TRBV5-1 and TRBJ1-1, with 7 nucleotides matching TRBD1. Germline CDR1 reads SGHRS; CDR2 reads YFSETQ. This CDR3 is built from 13 residues. Trimming cost V 5 bases and J 9 bases; bases outside gene matches: 10. CDR3 in DNA: TGCGCCAGCAGTTATGGGGACAGCGCTCAAGCTTTCTTT. This sequence encodes CASSYGDSAQAFF.

The chain recombines TRBV11-2 with TRBJ2-5; 14 nucleotides match TRBD2. V was clipped by 5 bases and J by 4 bases; unmatched bases: 6. The CDR3 runs 16 residues. The germline V gene encodes CDR1 SGHAT and CDR2 FQNNGV. The CDR3 is CASSGGLAGGTETQYF. CDR3 sequence (DNA): TGTGCCAGCAGCGGAGGACTAGCGGGGGGCACAGAGACCCAGTACTTC.

The J gene is TRBJ1-1, the V gene TRBV21-1; the table names TRBD1, a call not compared with the DNA. TRBV21-1 is recorded as a pseudogene. The CDR3 is 12 amino acids. The CDR3 DNA follows: TGTGCCAGCAGCAGGACAGGCCATGAAGCTTTCTTT. Translated: CASSRTGHEAFF.

The genes are TRBV28 and TRBJ1-5; the D gene is possibly TRBD1 (6 bases). Looked up from germline, CDR1 is MDHEN and CDR2 is SYDVKM. This CDR3 has 13 residues. V lost 6 bases to trimming and J lost 4 bases, with 10 bases between them. The CDR3 DNA reads TGTGCCAGCAGAGACAGGACTAATCAGCCCCAGCATTTT. Translated, it gives CASRDRTNQPQHF.